The 16 T cell receptor beta chains given below trace back to one sample, sequenced in a study of shared clonotypes between healthy human individuals. Method: immunoSEQ multiplex PCR; TCRdb's copy keeps in-frame clones and lacks some. The sample shows about 2,500,000 clones, 85% to 95% of them seen only once. Sequenced material: naive CD4+ T cells sorted from blood. Noted subset: CD45RA+ positively selected. Receptors were obtained from a man aged 18 to 29 in good health.

This chain connects TRBV6-6 to TRBJ2-2; 7 positions match TRBD2. The CDR3 consists of 14 residues. V lost 5 bases and J lost 5; bases outside the gene matches: 5. The V gene's germline CDR1 is MNHNY and CDR2 SVGAGI (reference sequence). The CDR3, as DNA: TGTGCCAGCAGTCCGCGGACTAGAACCGGGGAGCTGTTTTTT. Its protein product is CASSPRTRTGELFF.

The chain joins TRBV15 to TRBJ2-7; D assignment may be TRBD1 or TRBD2 (5 bases each). The germline gives CDR1 LNHNV, CDR2 YYDKDF (reference sequence). The CDR3 has 16 residues. Deletions cut 2 bases from V and 2 bases from J, with 16 bases between. The DNA for the CDR3 is TGTGCCACCAGCAGACCCATAGGGACGGGGACCTACGAGCAGTACTTC. The encoded protein is CATSRPIGTGTYEQYF.

The chain has TRBV6-1 and TRBJ2-7; D not resolved. Trimming took off 7 bases at V and 2 bases at J, with 6 bases between the two ends. The CDR3 length is 11 residues. CDR1 and CDR2 from the germline V gene are MNHNS and SASEGT. This CDR3 reads CASKAAYEQYF. CDR3 DNA: TGTGCCAGCAAGGCGGCCTACGAGCAGTACTTC.

Written as DNA, the CDR3 is TGTGCCTGGAGTGTAAGCGGGGGTTTTACCGGGGAGCTGTTTTTT. Encoded protein: CAWSVSGGFTGELFF. V is TRBV30 and J is TRBJ2-2, with 8 positions matching TRBD2. Looked up from germline, CDR1 is GTSNPN and CDR2 is SVGIG (reference sequence). V gave up 0 bases and J gave up 5 bases; unmatched junction bases: 5. The CDR3 runs 15 residues.

About this clone: The sample holds other DNA sequences that translate to the same CDR3. The CDR3 sequence: CASSYGQNYGYTF. CDR3 sequence (DNA): TGTGCCAGCAGTTACGGGCAAAACTATGGCTACACCTTC. This chain connects TRBV6-6 to TRBJ1-2, with D uncertain. Germline lookup yields CDR1 MNHNY and CDR2 SVGAGI (reference sequence). This CDR3 is 13 amino acids long. The V gene lost 2 bases and the J gene lost 2 bases, with 6 bases spanning the gap.

V gene TRBV5-1 combines with J gene TRBJ1-2; 9 bases line up with TRBD1. V shed 2 bases, J shed 5 bases, and the junction held 4 bases outside the gene matches. CDR1 and CDR2 (germline): SGHRS, YFSETQ. This CDR3 is 14 amino acids long. CDR3 amino acids: CASSFTGGDYGYTF. DNA of the CDR3: TGCGCCAGCAGCTTTACAGGGGGCGATTATGGCTACACCTTC.

The table lists this clone with a count of one. V and J are TRBV2 and TRBJ2-1, with 8 positions matching TRBD2. CDR1 and CDR2 from the germline V gene are SNHLY and FYNNEI. The V segment lost 7 bases and the J segment 7 bases; nucleotides outside the gene matches: 9. This CDR3 spans 14 amino acids. CDR3 residues: CASNTGGFQNEQFF. DNA for the CDR3: TGTGCCAGCAATACGGGGGGGTTTCAGAATGAGCAGTTCTTC. Looking up the rest from reference TRBV2 and TRBJ2-1 gives the full variable domain: EPEVTQTPSHQVTQMGQEVILRCVPISNHLYFYWYRQILGQKVEFLVSFYNNEISEKSEIFDDQFSVERPDGSNFTLKIRSTKLEDSAMYFCASNTGGFQNEQFFGPGTRLTVL.

This chain connects TRBV6-1 to TRBJ2-1; TRBD2 agrees at 8 bases. Unmatched junction bases numbered 5, after V lost 3 bases and J lost 4 bases. Germline CDR1 MNHNS, CDR2 SASEGT. The CDR3 spans 15 residues. The CDR3 coding sequence is TGTGCCAGCAGTGACACGGGGGGGGCTTACAATGAGCAGTTCTTC. It is translated as CASSDTGGAYNEQFF.

V usage is TRBV30 and J usage is TRBJ1-1; a possible D gene is TRBD1 (5 bases). Germline V gives CDR1 GTSNPN, CDR2 SVGIG (reference sequence). Trimming pared 3 bases from V and 3 bases from J, leaving 8 bases between. CDR3 length equals 12 residues. CDR3 coding DNA: TGTGCCTGGAGGGCAGGGTACACTGAAGCTTTCTTT. It codes for CAWRAGYTEAFF.

V usage is TRBV18 and J usage is TRBJ2-7; no firm D call. The CDR3 totals 14 residues. Trimming pared 2 bases from V and 4 bases from J, leaving 12 bases between. The germline V gene encodes CDR1 KGHSH and CDR2 LQKENI. The CDR3 nucleotides read TGTGCCAGCTCACCATTAGAATTAGGTTACGAGCAGTACTTC. The encoded protein is CASSPLELGYEQYF.

This clone appeared once. Other DNA sequences in this sample translate to the same CDR3. The V gene is TRBV15, the J gene TRBJ2-5; D may be TRBD1 (6 bases). V shed 0 bases and J shed 4 bases, with 9 bases lying between them. The CDR3 is 14 amino acids. The germline CDR1 and CDR2 sequences are LNHNV and YYDKDF (reference sequence). As DNA, the CDR3 is TGTGCCACCAGCAGAGATGGGGGCGGAGAGACCCAGTACTTC. Amino acids: CATSRDGGGETQYF.

The CDR3 DNA is TGTGCCAGCGGGAGGGGCGAGGGACTCTACACCGGGGAGCTGTTTTTT. This encodes CASGRGEGLYTGELFF. The chain joins TRBV5-6 to TRBJ2-2; 7 bases are a match to TRBD2. Germline V gene lookup returns CDR1 SGHDT and CDR2 YYEEEE. The length of the CDR3 is 16 residues. J lost 3 bases, V lost 7 bases, and 12 bases had no gene match.

The chain couples TRBV28 to TRBJ1-4; 9 positions agree with TRBD1. Germline V gene sequence: CDR1 MDHEN, CDR2 SYDVKM. V shed 3 bases, J shed 10 bases, and the junction held 9 bases outside the gene matches. This CDR3 region has 15 residues. CDR3 bases: TGTGCCAGCAGTTTTCAAGGACAGGGGAGGGGAAAACTGTTTTTT. Translated: CASSFQGQGRGKLFF.

With respect to this clone: The same CDR3 can be traced to other DNA sequences in this sample. V gene TRBV5-4 combines with J gene TRBJ2-5; D is unresolved. This CDR3 contains 13 residues. V lost 0 bases to trimming and J lost 2 bases, with 5 bases between them. Germline CDR1 SGHNT, CDR2 YYREEE (reference sequence). CDR3 nucleotides: TGTGCCAGCAGCTTGGCAGTACAAGAGACCCAGTACTTC. It codes for CASSLAVQETQYF.

The chain links TRBV7-5 to TRBJ2-6. TRBV7-5 represents a pseudogene. This CDR3 has 16 residues. Here the CDR3 reads CARRGKRQSRANVLTF. CDR3 sequence (DNA): TGTGCCAGAAGGGGAAAGAGACAAAGTCGGGCCAACGTCCTGACTTTC.

The chain uses TRBV10-3 and TRBJ2-1; the match to TRBD1 covers 9 bases. CDR3 size: 13 residues. V lost 6 bases, J lost 8 bases, and 5 bases stayed unmatched. CDR1 is ENHRY, CDR2 SYGVKD, per germline. The CDR3 DNA reads as TGTGCCATCAGGGGGACAGGGAGCGATGAGCAGTTCTTC. Amino acids: CAIRGTGSDEQFF.